This passage covers 18 T cell receptor beta chains from one sample sequenced in a study of shared clonotypes between healthy human individuals (dated by TCRdb to about 2020). Receptors were amplified or captured by the immunoSEQ multiplex PCR assay. The table was pulled from immuneACCESS by TCRdb, which kept in-frame rearrangements only. Such tables lose some clones; where checked, under half of the loss comes from unresolved V genes, and the rest has no known cause. In this sample the table shows over a million clones, roughly 97% of which occur a single time. The ten largest clones capture approximately 1.1% of the sample. Sequenced sample: naive CD4+ T cells sorted from blood. The sample's cell subset or site label, in plain terms: CD45RA+ positively selected. Receptors were obtained from a man aged 25-45 years in good health.

The chain has TRBV6-5 and TRBJ2-7; D not certain. The V gene's germline CDR1 is MNHEY and CDR2 SVGAGI. V was trimmed by 1 base and J by 2 bases, leaving 12 bases between them. CDR3 length: 15 amino acids. The CDR3 region is CASSYCTVFTYEQYF. The DNA of the CDR3 is TGTGCCAGCAGTTACTGTACAGTTTTCACCTACGAGCAGTACTTC.

Regarding this clone: Other DNA sequences in this specimen translate into the identical CDR3. The rearrangement uses TRBV6-5 and TRBJ2-1, with a weak D call TRBD2 (7 bases). The germline V gene has CDR1 MNHEY and CDR2 SVGAGI. V was cut by 2 bases and J by 2 bases, with 10 bases left in between. The CDR3 runs 15 residues. The CDR3 sequence: CASSYGGATYNEQFF. In DNA form, the CDR3 reads TGTGCCAGCAGTTACGGGGGGGCAACCTACAATGAGCAGTTCTTC.

This chain joins TRBV19 and TRBJ2-3; 7 bases map to TRBD2. The V gene end was trimmed by 5 bases and the J gene end by 3 bases; junction bases not matched to a gene: 11. CDR3 length: 16 amino acids. Germline assignment: CDR1 LNHDA and CDR2 SQIVND (reference sequence). The CDR3 nucleotides read TGTGCCAGTAGTGCCCTCGGGAGGTTGGGGACAGATACGCAGTATTTT. Translation gives CASSALGRLGTDTQYF. The entire variable domain, with the rest obtained from reference TRBV19 and TRBJ2-3, is as follows: DGGITQSPKYLFRKEGQNVTLSCEQNLNHDAMYWYRQDPGQGLRLIYYSQIVNDFQKGDIAEGYSVSREKKESFPLTVTSAQKNPTAFYLCASSALGRLGTDTQYFGPGTRLTVL.

About this clone: The sample has other DNA sequences that encode this CDR3 too. The CDR3 reads CASSYKGYNEQFF. As DNA, the CDR3 is TGTGCCAGCAGTTACAAGGGCTACAATGAGCAGTTCTTC. This rearrangement joins TRBV6-5 to TRBJ2-1; no firm D call. CDR3 length: 13 amino acids. Germline V gives CDR1 MNHEY, CDR2 SVGAGI. Trimming took off 2 bases at V and 3 bases at J, with 5 bases between the two ends.

CDR3: CASSPDGRGSYGYTF. CDR3 in DNA: TGTGCCAGCAGCCCCGACGGGAGGGGGTCTTATGGCTACACCTTC. The rearrangement uses TRBV9 and TRBJ1-2; TRBD1 is a possible D gene (6 bases). The CDR3 totals 15 residues. Trimming removed 4 bases at V and 5 bases at J, with 18 bases between. Looked up from germline, CDR1 is SGDLS and CDR2 is YYNGEE.

This chain links TRBV28 with TRBJ1-5, with D maybe TRBD1 (6 bases). CDR1 MDHEN and CDR2 SYDVKM come from the germline V gene. The CDR3 runs 15 residues. The ends were cut back, 6 bases at V and 0 bases at J, with 12 bases in the middle. In DNA form, the CDR3 reads TGTGCCAGCAGCCTACAGGGACCTAGCAATCAGCCCCAGCATTTT. As protein: CASSLQGPSNQPQHF.

Only a few counts were recorded for this clone. The chain uses TRBV14 and TRBJ2-7; TRBD2 might be the D (5 bases). This CDR3 spans 14 amino acids. V lost 1 base and J 2 bases, leaving 9 bases between the germline ends. In germline, CDR1 is SGHDN, CDR2 FVKESK. The CDR3 sequence: CASSQGPGTYEQYF. Written as DNA, the CDR3 is TGTGCCAGCAGCCAAGGTCCGGGAACCTACGAGCAGTACTTC.

The chain employs TRBV5-1 and TRBJ2-1; D is uncertain. Germline CDR1 SGHRS, CDR2 YFSETQ. V was pared by 0 bases and J by 8 bases, with 9 bases between. This CDR3 region has 13 residues. CDR3 DNA sequence: TGCGCCAGCAGCTTGGTGGGCGTCCATGAGCAGTTCTTC. Its protein product is CASSLVGVHEQFF. The whole variable domain, filled in from reference TRBV5-1 and TRBJ2-1, reads KAGVTQTPRYLIKTRGQQVTLSCSPISGHRSVSWYQQTPGQGLQFLFEYFSETQRNKGNFPGRFSGRQFSNSRSEMNVSTLELGDSALYLCASSLVGVHEQFFGPGTRLTVL.

DNA of the CDR3: TGTGCCAGCACTATAGGGGGCTTTTTTGAGTATGGCTACACCTTC. This translates into CASTIGGFFEYGYTF. The chain joins TRBV6-6 to TRBJ1-2; 7 bases align to TRBD1. This CDR3 region has 15 residues. The trim removed 7 bases at V and 5 bases at J, leaving 13 bases unmatched. CDR1 and CDR2 from the germline V gene are MNHNY and SVGAGI (reference sequence).

Comments on this clone: A junction end diverges from the germline sequence, so it may reflect a read error. The J gene is TRBJ2-1, the V gene TRBV27; 7 bases fit TRBD2. The CDR3 is 15 residues long. CDR1 is MNHEY, CDR2 SMNVEV, per germline (reference sequence). The CDR3 coding sequence is TGTGCCAGCAGTAAGGGACTAAGCCTCTACTATGAGCAGTTCTTC. The encoded protein is CASSKGLSLYYEQFF.

The V and J genes are TRBV27 and TRBJ1-1, with 8 nucleotides matching TRBD1. The ends lost 5 bases at V and 6 bases at J; junction bases unmatched: 14. Per the germline V gene, CDR1 is MNHEY and CDR2 is SMNVEV (reference sequence). CDR3 length equals 16 residues. The CDR3 sequence: CASSTGQGRKFPEAFF. CDR3 DNA sequence: TGTGCCAGCAGTACTGGACAGGGAAGGAAGTTTCCTGAAGCTTTCTTT.

Comment on this clone: Other DNA sequences in the same sample also yield this CDR3. The V gene is TRBV28, the J gene TRBJ2-7; no clear D. V lost 3 bases, J lost 3 bases, and 9 bases lay in between. Germline V gene sequence: CDR1 MDHEN, CDR2 SYDVKM. This CDR3 region has 13 residues. CDR3 protein: CASSLYRGYEQYF. Here the CDR3 DNA reads TGTGCCAGCAGTTTGTACCGCGGCTACGAGCAGTACTTC. The whole variable domain, filled in from reference TRBV28 and TRBJ2-7, reads DVKVTQSSRYLVKRTGEKVFLECVQDMDHENMFWYRQDPGLGLRLIYFSYDVKMKEKGDIPEGYSVSREKKERFSLILESASTNQTSMYLCASSLYRGYEQYFGPGTRLTVT.

The chain has TRBV27 and TRBJ2-7; D uncertain. V was cut by 3 bases and J by 4 bases, with 16 bases left in between. The CDR3 loop spans 15 amino acids. Germline lookup yields CDR1 MNHEY and CDR2 SMNVEV (reference sequence). The DNA of the CDR3 is TGTGCCAGCAGTTTTGCCGCTTCGACATTATACGAGCAGTACTTC. It is translated as CASSFAASTLYEQYF.

The rearrangement uses TRBV5-8 and TRBJ2-3; D is possibly TRBD2 (6 bases). The CDR3 loop spans 14 amino acids. Deletions cut 4 bases from V and 4 bases from J, with 13 bases between. Germline V CDR1 and CDR2: SGHTS, YDEGEE. The CDR3 DNA follows: TGTGCCAGCAGCCGGGGACTCGAGGCAGATACGCAGTATTTT. Its protein product is CASSRGLEADTQYF.

With regard to this clone: Other DNA variants within this sample encode the same CDR3. This sequence joins TRBV11-2 and TRBJ2-7, with TRBD1 matching 9 bases. V trimming: 1 base; J trimming: 2 bases; junction bases outside the gene matches: 0. From germline, CDR1 is SGHAT and CDR2 FQNNGV. This CDR3 is built from 14 residues. This chain's CDR3 is CASSLGQGAYEQYF. CDR3 nucleotide sequence: TGTGCCAGCAGCTTAGGACAGGGGGCCTACGAGCAGTACTTC.

The V gene is TRBV7-9, the J gene TRBJ2-3; 7 positions agree with TRBD2. Trimming cost V 0 bases and J 2 bases; bases outside gene matches: 5. The CDR3 runs to 16 residues. The germline V gene encodes CDR1 SEHNR and CDR2 FQNEAQ (reference sequence). The CDR3 DNA reads as TGTGCCAGCAGCTTAGCGCTGGGACTAAACACAGATACGCAGTATTTT. Translating gives CASSLALGLNTDTQYF.

The chain carries TRBV18 and TRBJ2-7; D is perhaps TRBD2 (6 bases). Germline V gene sequence: CDR1 KGHSH, CDR2 LQKENI. Trimming took 3 bases from V and 2 from J, leaving 14 bases between them. This CDR3 has 15 residues. The CDR3 is CASSPLGREAYEQYF. CDR3 sequence (DNA): TGTGCCAGCTCACCCCTGGGCAGGGAGGCCTACGAGCAGTACTTC.

The rearrangement joins TRBV7-9 to TRBJ1-4, with a tentative D call TRBD1 (6 bases). With 1 base removed from V and 12 bases from J, the gap between germline ends came to 15 bases. This CDR3 region has 14 residues. From germline, CDR1 is SEHNR and CDR2 FQNEAQ (reference sequence). The CDR3 here is CASSLGRRGRELFF. Written as DNA, the CDR3 is TGTGCCAGCAGCTTAGGTCGCAGGGGACGCGAACTGTTTTTT.